This T cell receptor (beta chain) stems from a study of blood T cell repertoires in COVID-19. CDR3 length equals 16 residues. Germline-derived CDR1 and CDR2 are MDHEN and SYDVKM. The germline V and J ends were trimmed by 5 bases and 5 bases, with 19 bases remaining between them. Method: immunoSEQ multiplex PCR; TCRdb's copy keeps in-frame clones and lacks some. The sample shows roughly 300,000 clones, 85% to 90% of them seen only once. Sequenced sample: peripheral blood. The rearrangement links TRBV28 to TRBJ2-1, with D maybe TRBD1 (8 bases). The clonotype originates from a human donor in a cohort sampled during active COVID-19. In DNA, the CDR3 is TGTGCCAGCAGTCGCTACAGGGGGGGAGTAAACAATGAGCAGTTCTTC. As protein: CASSRYRGGVNNEQFF.